The entry below describes one TCR beta chain. The target of this receptor is not known. One base away there is no much larger clone; base qualities are not given. The entire isolated RNA was reverse transcribed using the High Capacity cDNA Reverse Transcription Kit, and thus expressed TCRB transcripts were sequenced. Deep immunoSEQ sequencing was applied to naive, central memory and regulatory T cell samples, giving an average of around 3.8 million total reads per sample. After sorted cells were lysed in RLT buffer, RNA was extracted with DNase-treated RNeasy Micro or Mini kits, with the choice depending on cell number. Each cell subset was processed on its own to prevent cross-contamination, while patient and healthy donor samples were processed together. The immunoSEQ multiplex PCR was used to amplify TCRB sequences from cDNA, generating 87-bp fragments that spanned the CDR3 region. The amplicons were sequenced using the Illumina HiSeq platform. From the authors' description of their analysis: Synthetic template baselines were used to correct PCR bias computationally, reads within Hamming distance 2 were collapsed together, and singletons that could not be merged were discarded. Reads were aligned against IMGT so that V, D and J genes, CDR3 length and insertions or deletions at six rearrangement sites could be assigned. Within each subset, clonotype counts were normalized to sorted cell number, after which true diversity and Gini coefficients were computed with the tcR R package. The overlap coefficient, calculated on TCRB nucleotide sequences, was used to measure repertoire sharing. This is the immuneACCESS table as TCRdb keeps it, with only in-frame sequences that have V and J called. A part of the clones is gone; compared with another copy, unresolved V genes explain less than half, and the rest is unexplained. The DNA gave D and trimming, while V, J and clone size come from that table. The sample table contains some 110,000 clones; only one count was recorded for about a sixth of them. The top ten constitute 2.3% of the sample.

This record belongs to a study of beta chain features in type 1 diabetes (dated by TCRdb to between 2018 and 2020). Concerning the study at large: Mean age, gender distribution, total cell number and subset yield were not different between patients and healthy donors. Whereas all 30 or so donors provided naive and central memory subsets, regulatory and stem cell-like memory subsets were isolated from just 8 patients and about 8 healthy donors. A total of roughly 98,000,000 sorted cells were examined across all samples, and RNA yield correlated strongly with the number of cells per subset. The study compared TCRB repertoires of sorted circulating CD4+ T cell subsets between recently diagnosed type 1 diabetes patients and matched healthy donors. Paper-wide results and their limitations: Naive, central memory and regulatory TCRB repertoires appeared more similar among patients than among healthy donors. Only small numbers of individuals were included in the HLA sub-analyses, which left unresolved whether HLA type had any influence on TCRB rearrangement. In all four CD4+ subsets, TCRB CDR3 length was moderately but significantly shorter in type 1 diabetes patients. Sequencing cDNA rather than genomic DNA could over-represent highly expressing activated cells, although activation and CD3 levels did not differ between groups. Shorter templates might be favored by PCR, yet because patient and control samples were amplified and corrected together, any such skew would affect both groups equally. At VDJ recombination sites, patients with type 1 diabetes made fewer insertions and deleted more nucleotides, a pattern implying thymic rearrangement abnormalities.

Including the terminal cysteine and phenylalanine, the CDR3 comprises 14 residues. CDR3 DNA is the only sequence kept; it has 42 bases, read in frame from the first base. CDR1 SGHRS and CDR2 YFSETQ were looked up in the germline V gene. V ends up 4 bases short and J 8 bases short, with an unmatched junction base count of 2. Each donor gave one peripheral blood draw, averaging approximately 120 mL, which was collected into heparinised tubes. Using a panel that included CD45RO, CCR7, CD25, CD127, CD95 and CD27, naive, central memory, regulatory and stem cell-like memory CD4+ T cells were sorted on a BD FACSAria II. Every sorted population had a purity above 98%. Right away, PBMCs were isolated by Lymphoprep density gradient centrifugation and were stained directly, with no culture step. So that batch effects would be minimized, each experiment stained and sorted samples in pairs, pairing one healthy donor with one patient.

This receptor chain uses TRBV5-1 and TRBJ1-6, and TRBD1 matches 11 of the central bases. This TCR derives from a man between 25 and 39 years old with type 1 diabetes. The sample consisted of central memory CD4+ T cells from blood. The nucleotides read TGCGCCAGCAGCGTGGGACAGGGGGATTCACCCCTCCACTTT. Translated, it gives CASSVGQGDSPLHF.